The TCR beta chain described here comes from a study of a mutant IDH1 vaccine in newly diagnosed glioma. Study summary: Vaccinations were initiated 4-6 weeks following radiotherapy alone, or were given together with temozolomide cycles.

Using immunoSEQ multiplex PCR, the repertoire was profiled, and TCRdb retains in-frame clones only, with some absent. The repertoire consists of approximately 84,000 clones, with 75% to 85% occurring once and the leading ten covering roughly 5.6%. The ends lost 3 bases at V and 4 bases at J; junction bases unmatched: 5. Germline loops: CDR1 ENHRY, CDR2 SYGVKD. The CDR3 has 15 residues. Time point specified: week 47, end of study. Each dose of the vaccine consisted of 300 ug of mutant IDH1 20-mer peptide, with topical imiquimod. As concerns this clone: Antigen unknown.

Source: PBMCs, taken from a glioma patient whose treatment included an IDH1 peptide vaccine. The clonotype comes from a man aged 40-49 years with glioma. This sequence joins TRBV10-3 and TRBJ2-7, with 11 bases matching TRBD2. This chain's CDR3 is CAISDASGGRYEQYF. The DNA for the CDR3 is TGTGCCATCAGTGATGCTAGCGGGGGGAGGTACGAGCAGTACTTC.